These T cell receptor beta chains were read from a single sample in a study of shared clonotypes between healthy human individuals. The repertoire was sequenced with immunoSEQ multiplex PCR; TCRdb's copy has only in-frame clones and lacks some. The sample has hundreds of thousands of clones, around 72% seen once. Sequencing used memory CD4+ T cells sorted from blood. The receptors derive from a woman under 40 in good health. CDR3s leave out the opening cysteine and the closing phenylalanine or tryptophan.

j_call v_call cdr3_aa
TRBJ2-2 TRBV27 ASSRLAGTYDMNTGELF
TRBJ1-2 TRBV7-9 ASSLADYGYT
TRBJ2-7 TRBV7-2 ASSQGGQGANEQY
TRBJ1-2 TRBV5-4 ASSKAPNYGYT
TRBJ2-3 TRBV21-1 APAILLDTQY
TRBJ2-3 TRBV7-2 ASSLDRRTDTQY
TRBJ1-1 TRBV6-5 ASRAREVYGTEAF
TRBJ2-5 TRBV27 ASSLVGALETQY
TRBJ1-4 TRBV6-1 ASKQGANEKLF
TRBJ2-5 TRBV28 ASSKPGLGLETQY
TRBJ2-7 TRBV5-1 ASSLEATPAYEQY
TRBJ2-5 TRBV11-2 ASSLGGAGRPLHQETQY
TRBJ2-1 TRBV19 ASSIGTGARNEQF
TRBJ2-7 TRBV4-2 ASSRGTSGSYEQY
TRBJ1-1 TRBV18 ASSPEGAHMNTEAF
TRBJ2-3 TRBV4-1 ASSQPRLGLAGEGTDTQY
TRBJ2-5 TRBV28 ASSLLKTGVGETQY
TRBJ2-7 TRBV2 ASRGGQLPYEQY
TRBJ2-7 TRBV7-9 ASSLSSGVTYEQY
TRBJ2-1 TRBV19 ASSKVASSYNEQF
TRBJ2-3 TRBV5-1 ASSWRLLAGGTDTQY
TRBJ1-2 TRBV5-1 ASSLGSTGAHYGYT
TRBJ2-5 TRBV19 ASSIWLGKTQY
TRBJ2-2 TRBV11-3 ASSVTGASGELF
TRBJ1-1 TRBV7-9 ASSLYGRKAF
TRBJ1-4 TRBV28 ASIRGTSNEKLF
TRBJ2-1 TRBV6-6 ASRHGTSGQLFEQF
TRBJ2-3 TRBV5-1 ASSPFVGRRGDTQY
TRBJ2-7 TRBV6-5 ASSYAGGSFYEQY
TRBJ2-2 TRBV19 ASRQQTGAGTGELF
TRBJ1-5 TRBV6-6 ASRMDSNQPQH
TRBJ2-2 TRBV2 ASSVGTSVAGELF
TRBJ2-4 TRBV7-3 ASSPQDRNIQY
TRBJ1-1 TRBV2 ASRRKGGEAF
TRBJ1-2 TRBV5-4 ASSSTGVYGYT
TRBJ2-7 TRBV10-3 AIRGGYAVGSYEQY
TRBJ1-1 TRBV10-3 AIKDAEVTEAF
TRBJ1-2 TRBV18 ASSPGFETRSYGYT
TRBJ1-1 TRBV4-1 ASSLYVSNTEAF
TRBJ2-3 TRBV2 ASSGADTDTQY
TRBJ2-3 TRBV28 ASTPGARFTQY
TRBJ2-7 TRBV23-1 ASIVTLPIPYEQY
TRBJ1-1 TRBV7-9 ASSHEGTEAF
TRBJ2-2 TRBV7-7 ASSHTNTGELF
TRBJ1-1 TRBV5-4 ASSLTLNTEAF
TRBJ2-3 TRBV4-2 ASTGAQADTQY
TRBJ2-7 TRBV6-5 ASSYASGDSYEQY